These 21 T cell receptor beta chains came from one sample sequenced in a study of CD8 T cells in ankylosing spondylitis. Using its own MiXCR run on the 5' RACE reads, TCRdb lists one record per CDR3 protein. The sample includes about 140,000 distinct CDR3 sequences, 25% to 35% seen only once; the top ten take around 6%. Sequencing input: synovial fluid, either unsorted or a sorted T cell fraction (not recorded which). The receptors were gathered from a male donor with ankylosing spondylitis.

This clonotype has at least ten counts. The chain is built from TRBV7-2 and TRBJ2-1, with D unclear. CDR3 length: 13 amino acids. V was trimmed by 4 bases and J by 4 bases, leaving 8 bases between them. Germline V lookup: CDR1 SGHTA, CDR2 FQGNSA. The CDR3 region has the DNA TGTGCCAGCAGCTACCAGAGATACAATGAGCAGTTCTTC. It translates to CASSYQRYNEQFF. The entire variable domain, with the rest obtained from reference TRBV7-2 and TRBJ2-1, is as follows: GAGVSQSPSNKVTEKGKDVELRCDPISGHTALYWYRQSLGQGLEFLIYFQGNSAPDKSGLPSDRFSAERTGGSVSTLTIQRTQQEDSAVYLCASSYQRYNEQFFGPGTRLTVL.

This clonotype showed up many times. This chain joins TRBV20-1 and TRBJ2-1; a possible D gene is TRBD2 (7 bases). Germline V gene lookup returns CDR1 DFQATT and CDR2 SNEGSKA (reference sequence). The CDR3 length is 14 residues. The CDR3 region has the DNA TGCAGCCTTAAAAGGGGGACTACCTACAATGAGCAGTTCTTC. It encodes CSLKRGTTYNEQFF.

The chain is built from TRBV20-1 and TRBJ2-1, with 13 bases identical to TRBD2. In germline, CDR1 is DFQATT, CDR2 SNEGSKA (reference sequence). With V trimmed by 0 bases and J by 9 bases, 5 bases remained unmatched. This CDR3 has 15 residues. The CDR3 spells CSARETSGGFTEQFF. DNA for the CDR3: TGCAGTGCTAGAGAGACTAGCGGGGGGTTCACTGAGCAGTTCTTC.

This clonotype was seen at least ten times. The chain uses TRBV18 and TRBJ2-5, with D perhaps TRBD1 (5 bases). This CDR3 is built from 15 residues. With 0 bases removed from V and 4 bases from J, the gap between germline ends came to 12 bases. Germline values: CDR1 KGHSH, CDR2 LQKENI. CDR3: CASSPPVERGETQYF. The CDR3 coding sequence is TGTGCCAGCTCACCACCGGTGGAAAGGGGAGAGACCCAGTACTTC.

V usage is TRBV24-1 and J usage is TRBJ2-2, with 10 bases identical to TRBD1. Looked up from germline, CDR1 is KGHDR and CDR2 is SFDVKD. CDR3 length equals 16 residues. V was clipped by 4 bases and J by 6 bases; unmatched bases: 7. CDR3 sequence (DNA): TGTGCCACCAGTGAAACGGACAGGGGGATCCCCGGGGAGCTGTTTTTT. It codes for CATSETDRGIPGELFF.

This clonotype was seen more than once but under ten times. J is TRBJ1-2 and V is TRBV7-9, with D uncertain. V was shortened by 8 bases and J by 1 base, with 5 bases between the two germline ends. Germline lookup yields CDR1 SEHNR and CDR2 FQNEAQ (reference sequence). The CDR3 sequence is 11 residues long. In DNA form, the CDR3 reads TGTGCCAGCGGCAGTAACTATGGCTACACCTTC. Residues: CASGSNYGYTF.

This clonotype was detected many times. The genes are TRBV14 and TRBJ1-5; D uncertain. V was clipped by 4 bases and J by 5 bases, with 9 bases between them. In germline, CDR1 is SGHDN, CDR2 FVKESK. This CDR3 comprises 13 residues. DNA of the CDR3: TGTGCCAGCAGCCTTACCCTCGATCAGCCCCAGCATTTT. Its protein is CASSLTLDQPQHF.

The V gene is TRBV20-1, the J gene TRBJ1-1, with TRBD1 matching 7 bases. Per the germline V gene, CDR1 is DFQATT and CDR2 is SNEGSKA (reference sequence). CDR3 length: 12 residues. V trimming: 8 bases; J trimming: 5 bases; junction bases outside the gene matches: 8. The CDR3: CSSRDSVTEAFF. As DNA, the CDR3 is TGCAGTTCTCGGGACAGTGTAACTGAAGCTTTCTTT.

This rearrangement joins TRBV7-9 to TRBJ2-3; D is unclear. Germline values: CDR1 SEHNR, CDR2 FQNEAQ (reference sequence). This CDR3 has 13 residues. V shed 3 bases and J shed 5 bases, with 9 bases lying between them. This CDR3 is CASSFVPVDTQYF. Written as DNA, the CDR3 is TGTGCCAGCAGCTTTGTACCAGTAGATACGCAGTATTTT.

CDR3 DNA sequence: TGTGCCAGCAGCTCGACACTATCTGGAAACACCATATATTTT. Its protein is CASSSTLSGNTIYF. The rearrangement links TRBV7-2 to TRBJ1-3; no firm D call. Trimming removed 4 bases at V and 1 base at J, with 8 bases between. CDR3 size: 14 residues. The germline V gene has CDR1 SGHTA and CDR2 FQGNSA.

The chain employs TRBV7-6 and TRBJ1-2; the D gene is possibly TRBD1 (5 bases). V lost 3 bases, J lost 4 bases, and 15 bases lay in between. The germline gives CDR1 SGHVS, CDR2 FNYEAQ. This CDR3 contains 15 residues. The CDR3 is CASSLSDRQTYGYTF. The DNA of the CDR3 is TGTGCCAGCAGCTTGAGTGACAGACAGACCTATGGCTACACCTTC.

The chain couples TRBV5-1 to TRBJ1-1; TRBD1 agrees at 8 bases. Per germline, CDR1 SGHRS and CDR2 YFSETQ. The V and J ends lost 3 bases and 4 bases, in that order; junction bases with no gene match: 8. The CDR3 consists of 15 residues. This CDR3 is CASSYSPGTGTEAFF. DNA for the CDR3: TGCGCCAGCAGCTACTCACCCGGGACAGGCACTGAAGCTTTCTTT.

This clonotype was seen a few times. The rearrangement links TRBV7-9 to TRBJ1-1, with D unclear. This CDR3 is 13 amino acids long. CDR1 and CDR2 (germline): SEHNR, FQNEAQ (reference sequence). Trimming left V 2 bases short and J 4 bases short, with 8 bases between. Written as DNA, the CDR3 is TGTGCCAGCAGCTTACGGGGATTCACTGAAGCTTTCTTT. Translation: CASSLRGFTEAFF.

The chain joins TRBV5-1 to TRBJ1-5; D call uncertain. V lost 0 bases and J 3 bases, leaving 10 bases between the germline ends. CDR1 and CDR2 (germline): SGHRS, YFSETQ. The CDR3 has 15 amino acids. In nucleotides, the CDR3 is TGCGCCAGCAGCTTGGAGGGAGTTAACAATCAGCCCCAGCATTTT. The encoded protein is CASSLEGVNNQPQHF.

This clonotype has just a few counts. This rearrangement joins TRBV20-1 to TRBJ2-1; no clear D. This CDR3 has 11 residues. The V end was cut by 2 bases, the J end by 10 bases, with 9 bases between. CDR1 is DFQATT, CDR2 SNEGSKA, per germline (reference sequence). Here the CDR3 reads CSARRVDEQFF. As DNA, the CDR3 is TGCAGTGCTAGACGGGTGGACGAGCAGTTCTTC.

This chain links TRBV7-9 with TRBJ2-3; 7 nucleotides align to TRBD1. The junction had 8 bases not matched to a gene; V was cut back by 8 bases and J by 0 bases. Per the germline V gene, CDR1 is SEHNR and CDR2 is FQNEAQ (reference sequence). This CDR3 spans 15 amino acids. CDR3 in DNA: TGTGCCAGCGCCCTGGGGACAGTTAGCACAGATACGCAGTATTTT. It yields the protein CASALGTVSTDTQYF.

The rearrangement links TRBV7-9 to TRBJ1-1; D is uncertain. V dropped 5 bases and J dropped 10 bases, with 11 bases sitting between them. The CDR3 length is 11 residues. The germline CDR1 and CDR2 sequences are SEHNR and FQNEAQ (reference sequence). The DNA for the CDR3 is TGTGCCAGCAGCCCCTCCATAGGAGCTTTCTTT. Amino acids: CASSPSIGAFF.

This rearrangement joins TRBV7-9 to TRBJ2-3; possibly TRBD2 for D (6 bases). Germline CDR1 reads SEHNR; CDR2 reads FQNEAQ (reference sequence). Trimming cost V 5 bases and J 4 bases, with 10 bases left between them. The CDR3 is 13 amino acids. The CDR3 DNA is TGTGCCAGCAGCGCGTGGGGGGCAGATACGCAGTATTTT. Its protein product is CASSAWGADTQYF. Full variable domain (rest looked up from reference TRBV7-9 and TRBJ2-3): DTGVSQNPRHKITKRGQNVTFRCDPISEHNRLYWYRQTLGQGPEFLTYFQNEAQLEKSRLLSDRFSAERPKGSFSTLEIQRTEQGDSAMYLCASSAWGADTQYFGPGTRLTVL.

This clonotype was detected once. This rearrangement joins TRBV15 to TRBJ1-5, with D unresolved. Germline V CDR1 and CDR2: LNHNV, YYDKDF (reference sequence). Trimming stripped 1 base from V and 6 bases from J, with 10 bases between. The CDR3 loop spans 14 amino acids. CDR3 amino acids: CATSRAGPSQPQHF. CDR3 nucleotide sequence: TGTGCCACCAGCAGAGCTGGGCCCTCTCAGCCCCAGCATTTT.

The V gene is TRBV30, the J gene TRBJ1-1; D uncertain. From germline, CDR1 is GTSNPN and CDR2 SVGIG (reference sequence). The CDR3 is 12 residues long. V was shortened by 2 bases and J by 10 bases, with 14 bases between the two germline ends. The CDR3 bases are TGTGCCTGGAGTCAGTCTATACCAGGAGCTTTCTTT. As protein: CAWSQSIPGAFF.

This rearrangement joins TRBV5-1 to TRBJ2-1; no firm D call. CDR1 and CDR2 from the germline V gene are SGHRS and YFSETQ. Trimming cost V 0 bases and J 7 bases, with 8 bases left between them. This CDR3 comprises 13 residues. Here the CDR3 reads CASSLVAVNEQFF. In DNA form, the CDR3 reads TGCGCCAGCAGCTTGGTGGCAGTTAATGAGCAGTTCTTC.